A selection of T cell receptor beta chains follows, all from one sample in a study of cytomegalovirus exposure and HLA in healthy donors. The repertoire was sequenced with immunoSEQ multiplex PCR; TCRdb's copy has only in-frame clones and lacks some. This table has some 150,000 clones, around four fifths appearing once. What was sequenced was PBMCs. These receptors were taken from a woman aged 45-65 years in good health and CMV-seronegative. Each CDR3 is given with its conserved first and last residue. D genes are given only for firm matches. Part of the rows lack a size; the others show once, few, many or a class for expanded clones.

clone_size	d_call	v_call	j_call	cdr3_nt	cdr3_aa
-	-	TRBV5-1	TRBJ2-1	TGCGCCAGCAGCTTGGATATCTCCTACAATGAGCAGTTCTTC	CASSLDISYNEQFF
-	-	TRBV7-9	TRBJ1-3	TGTGCCAGCAGCTTGCAGGGCCGGGGAAACACCATATATTTT	CASSLQGRGNTIYF
-	TRBD2	TRBV7-2	TRBJ2-7	TGTGCCAGCAGCTGGATCCTAGGTGGGCTAGCGGGAGGAGGTGGCGAGCAGTACTTC	CASSWILGGLAGGGGEQYF
-	TRBD2	TRBV4-3	TRBJ2-3	TGCGCCAGCAGCCAAGATAGAACTAGCGGAGGTACAGCGGATACGCAGTATTTT	CASSQDRTSGGTADTQYF
-	TRBD2	TRBV6-5	TRBJ2-3	TGTGCCAGCAGCCTTAGCGGGAGAGGGACAGATACGCAGTATTTT	CASSLSGRGTDTQYF
-	-	TRBV6-5	TRBJ1-3	TGTGCCAGCAGTTACTCGATGGGGGCGAATGGAAACACCATATATTTT	CASSYSMGANGNTIYF
-	-	TRBV7-8	TRBJ1-5	TGTGCCAGCAGCCTTACAACAGTTAGCAATCAGCCCCAGCATTTT	CASSLTTVSNQPQHF
-	TRBD1	TRBV9	TRBJ2-5	TGTGCCAGCAGCGTATCCTTAAAAGGCGGGACAGGGCTACAAGAGACCCAGTACTTC	CASSVSLKGGTGLQETQYF
once	-	TRBV25-1	TRBJ1-4	TGTGCCAGCAGTGAAAGGCAGGTTAATGAAAAACTGTTTTTT	CASSERQVNEKLFF
-	-	TRBV18	TRBJ1-1	TGTGCCAGCTCACCACCGCAGGGGCAAATGGCTGAAGCTTTCTTT	CASSPPQGQMAEAFF
-	-	TRBV7-9	TRBJ1-2	TGTGCCAGCAGCTTATTGGTTCTGCGGCCTCCTTGGGGCTACACCTTC	CASSLLVLRPPWGYTF
-	TRBD1	TRBV5-4	TRBJ1-2	TGTGCCAGCAGCGGGGCGGACAGGGGGTTGGGTGGCTACACCTTC	CASSGADRGLGGYTF
once	TRBD2	TRBV30	TRBJ2-3	TGTGCCTGGAGTGCGACTAGCGGGAGGGCCGCAGATACGCAGTATTTT	CAWSATSGRAADTQYF
-	TRBD1	TRBV28	TRBJ1-5	TGTGCCAGCAGTCTCCGGACAGGGAGGTCGCAGCCCCAGCATTTT	CASSLRTGRSQPQHF
-	TRBD1	TRBV5-5	TRBJ2-1	TGTGCCAGTACGCAGGGGGAGTACAATGAGCAGTTCTTC	CASTQGEYNEQFF
-	TRBD1	TRBV7-2	TRBJ1-5	TGTGCCAGCAGCGACCCCACAGGGGGGGTAGAGCCCCAGCATTTT	CASSDPTGGVEPQHF
-	-	TRBV18	TRBJ2-5	TGTGCCAGCTCACCTTCCCGGGTAGGAGAGACCCAGTACTTC	CASSPSRVGETQYF
-	-	TRBV6-1	TRBJ2-5	TGTGCCAGCGACAGGGACTACCAAGAGACCCAGTACTTC	CASDRDYQETQYF
-	-	TRBV7-8	TRBJ1-3	TGTGCCAGCAAAAAACCACCTGCGAGCTCTGGAAACACCATATATTTT	CASKKPPASSGNTIYF
-	TRBD1	TRBV7-2	TRBJ2-7	TGTGCCAGCAGCACACAGCCGACAGGGTTGGGATCCTACGAGCAGTACTTC	CASSTQPTGLGSYEQYF
-	-	TRBV4-3	TRBJ1-2	TGCGCCAGCAGCCAAGCGGGGGAGTATGGCTACACCTTC	CASSQAGEYGYTF
few	TRBD1	TRBV4-3	TRBJ2-7	TGCGCCAGCAGCTCCGGGACAGGGATCCACGAGCAGTACTTC	CASSSGTGIHEQYF
-	TRBD1	TRBV6-5	TRBJ1-1	TGTGCCAGGTCTCTGAGACAGGGGAACACTGAAGCTTTCTTT	CARSLRQGNTEAFF
few	TRBD2	TRBV9	TRBJ2-1	TGTGCCAGCAGCGTCGGGACTAGCGGGTACGGTAAGCAGTTCTTC	CASSVGTSGYGKQFF
-	-	TRBV18	TRBJ1-1	TGTGCCAGCTCACCTACAGGGAACACTGAAGCTTTCTTT	CASSPTGNTEAFF
-	TRBD1	TRBV11-2	TRBJ2-5	TGTGCCAGCAGCCGAAACAGGGGACGGGAGACCCAGTACTTC	CASSRNRGRETQYF
-	-	TRBV10-1	TRBJ2-3	TGCGCCAGCAGCGAAGGACAGCCTCGGAATACGCAGTATTTT	CASSEGQPRNTQYF
few	TRBD2	TRBV27	TRBJ2-1	TGTGCCAGCAGTTCTCCGACGCCTAGCGGGGCCAATGAGCAGTTCTTC	CASSSPTPSGANEQFF
few	-	TRBV19	TRBJ2-1	TGTGCCAGTAGTGCAAAGGGTGTCGGACAGACAAACAATGAGCAGTTCTTC	CASSAKGVGQTNNEQFF
-	TRBD2	TRBV7-9	TRBJ2-7	TGTGCCAGCAGCTCCCGACTAGCGGGAGTCTACGAGCAGTACTTC	CASSSRLAGVYEQYF
few	-	TRBV28	TRBJ2-7	TGTGCCAGCAGTTTTCGGGGCCCAGGGGGGGAGCAGTACTTC	CASSFRGPGGEQYF
-	-	TRBV7-2	TRBJ1-6	TGTGCCAGCAGTAACGCAGCGGGATCACCCCTCCACTTT	CASSNAAGSPLHF
-	-	TRBV9	TRBJ2-2	TGTGCCAGCAGCGTTAGCCCCACGAACACCGGGGAGCTGTTTTTT	CASSVSPTNTGELFF
-	-	TRBV14	TRBJ2-7	TGTGCCAGCAGCCAAGATTCCGGGGTCTCCTACGAGCAGTACTTC	CASSQDSGVSYEQYF
-	-	TRBV28	TRBJ1-2	TGTGCCAGCAGTTTAGCGGAGCTTAAACCTAACTATGGCTACACCTTC	CASSLAELKPNYGYTF
-	TRBD2	TRBV27	TRBJ2-7	TGTGCCAGCAGTTTGGGGGGGAGTCCCTACGAGCAGTACTTC	CASSLGGSPYEQYF
many	TRBD1	TRBV28	TRBJ2-7	TGTGCCAGCAGTGCATGGACAGGGGATAACGAGCAGTACTTC	CASSAWTGDNEQYF